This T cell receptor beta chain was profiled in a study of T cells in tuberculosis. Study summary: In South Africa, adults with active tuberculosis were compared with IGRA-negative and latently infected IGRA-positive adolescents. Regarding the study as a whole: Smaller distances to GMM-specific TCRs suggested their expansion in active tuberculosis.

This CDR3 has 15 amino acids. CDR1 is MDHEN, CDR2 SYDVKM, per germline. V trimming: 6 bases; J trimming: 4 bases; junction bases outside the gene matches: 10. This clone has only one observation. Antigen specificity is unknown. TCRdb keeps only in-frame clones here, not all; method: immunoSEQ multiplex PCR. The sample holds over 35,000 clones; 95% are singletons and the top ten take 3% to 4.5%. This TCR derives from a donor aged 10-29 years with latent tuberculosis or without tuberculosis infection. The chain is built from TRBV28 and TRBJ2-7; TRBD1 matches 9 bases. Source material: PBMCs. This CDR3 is CASSSQDRGRYEQYF. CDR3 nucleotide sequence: TGTGCCAGCAGCTCCCAGGACAGGGGTCGATACGAGCAGTACTTC.